This T cell receptor (beta chain) came from a study of CXCR3-negative and CXCR3-positive naive CD8 T cells. This clonotype is deemed large by its frequency. Its antigen is undetermined. Libraries of TRB cDNA were made by 5' RACE and carried UMIs. TCRdb reworked the 5' RACE reads into one entry per CDR3 protein, no DNA. This sample's table has around 48,000 distinct CDR3 sequences. The CDR3 contains 12 residues. The germline V gene encodes CDR1 SGHVS and CDR2 FNYEAQ. The study, taken as a whole, reports: Fresh PBMCs served for most assays, and CXCR3 expression fell partially after cryopreservation.

Sequencing input: memory CD8+ T cells from blood. The J gene is TRBJ2-2, the V gene TRBV7-6. The origin of this receptor is a human donor in good health. Some clones in this sample may be carry-over from other donors' samples. The CDR3 protein is CASSGNTGELFF.